These T cell receptor beta chains were read from a single sample in a study of T-cell reconstitution after alpha-beta-depleted transplantation in children. TCRdb called the PCR reads again in MiXCR, with one record for every CDR3 protein. The sample lists fewer than 750,000 distinct CDR3 sequences; roughly 24% were seen once. The specimen comprised PBMCs, mostly from graft donor cells, sampled 360 days after TCRalphabeta/CD19-depleted stem cell transplant. Receptors originate from a boy in the first two years of life who had a stem cell transplant for acute myeloid leukemia, so the T cells may come from the graft donor. Each CDR3 is given with its conserved first and last residue. Fields, in order: clone size, D gene, J gene, V gene, CDR3 DNA, CDR3 protein. A D gene is named only where the DNA matches it firmly. Not all rows give a size; the values are once, few, many and, for expanded clones, a class.

clone_size: many
d_call: NA
j_call: TRBJ2-3
v_call: TRBV4-2
cdr3_nt: TGTGCCAGCAGCCAAGATCCGGGGACGAAAGATACGCAGTATTTT
cdr3_aa: CASSQDPGTKDTQYF

clone_size: NA
d_call: NA
j_call: TRBJ1-5
v_call: TRBV7-2
cdr3_nt: TGTGCCATCCAAGGGGGCAATCAGCCCCAGCATTTT
cdr3_aa: CAIQGGNQPQHF

clone_size: once
d_call: NA
j_call: TRBJ2-1
v_call: TRBV4-3
cdr3_nt: TGCGCCAGCAGCTACGGACTAATCAATGAGCAGTTCTTC
cdr3_aa: CASSYGLINEQFF

clone_size: many
d_call: TRBD1
j_call: TRBJ2-3
v_call: TRBV3-1
cdr3_nt: TGTGCCAGCACAGGTAGGGGGCCGGGAACAGATACGCAGTATTTT
cdr3_aa: CASTGRGPGTDTQYF

clone_size: NA
d_call: NA
j_call: TRBJ2-5
v_call: TRBV6-2/TRBV6-3
cdr3_nt: TGTGCCAGCAGTCTTGACCAGCGGCAGACCCAGTACTTC
cdr3_aa: CASSLDQRQTQYF

clone_size: NA
d_call: NA
j_call: TRBJ2-2
v_call: TRBV29-1
cdr3_nt: TGCAGCGTTGTGGGTGACAGTGTCACCGGGGAGCTGTTTTTT
cdr3_aa: CSVVGDSVTGELFF

clone_size: NA
d_call: TRBD1
j_call: TRBJ2-1
v_call: TRBV7-6
cdr3_nt: TGTGCCAGCAGCTTAGGGGGGACAGGTCAAGGGCAGTTCTTC
cdr3_aa: CASSLGGTGQGQFF

clone_size: few
d_call: TRBD2
j_call: TRBJ2-7
v_call: TRBV6-1
cdr3_nt: TGTGCCAGCAGAAGCGTGACTAGCGGGCTCTCCTACGAGCAGTACTTC
cdr3_aa: CASRSVTSGLSYEQYF

clone_size: NA
d_call: NA
j_call: TRBJ2-3
v_call: TRBV24-1
cdr3_nt: TGTGCCACCAGTGATGGGGGCGACAGGGAGGAAGATACGCAGTATTTT
cdr3_aa: CATSDGGDREEDTQYF

clone_size: few
d_call: TRBD2
j_call: TRBJ2-5
v_call: TRBV6-1
cdr3_nt: TGTGCCAGCACCGCTAGCGGGGGGGCTAAGCGGGAGACCCAGTACTTC
cdr3_aa: CASTASGGAKRETQYF

clone_size: NA
d_call: NA
j_call: TRBJ2-3
v_call: TRBV24-1
cdr3_nt: TGTGCCACCAGTGATACGGACGAGAGAGGCGTGGGCACAGATACGCAGTATTTT
cdr3_aa: CATSDTDERGVGTDTQYF

clone_size: NA
d_call: NA
j_call: TRBJ1-5
v_call: TRBV18
cdr3_nt: TGTGCCAGCTCACCGGATCAGTTATATCAGCCCCAGCATTTT
cdr3_aa: CASSPDQLYQPQHF

clone_size: NA
d_call: TRBD2
j_call: TRBJ2-2
v_call: TRBV20-1
cdr3_nt: TGCAGTGCTAGAGATGGGACTAGCGGGGGCCCCCCCCTGTTTTTT
cdr3_aa: CSARDGTSGGPPLFF

clone_size: many
d_call: NA
j_call: TRBJ2-3
v_call: TRBV20-1
cdr3_nt: TGCAGTGCTAGAGATCGACCTAGCACAGATACGCAGTATTTT
cdr3_aa: CSARDRPSTDTQYF

clone_size: NA
d_call: TRBD2
j_call: TRBJ2-5
v_call: TRBV20-1
cdr3_nt: TGCAGTATACTGCGGGGGAGCCAGAAAGAGACCCAGTACTTC
cdr3_aa: CSILRGSQKETQYF